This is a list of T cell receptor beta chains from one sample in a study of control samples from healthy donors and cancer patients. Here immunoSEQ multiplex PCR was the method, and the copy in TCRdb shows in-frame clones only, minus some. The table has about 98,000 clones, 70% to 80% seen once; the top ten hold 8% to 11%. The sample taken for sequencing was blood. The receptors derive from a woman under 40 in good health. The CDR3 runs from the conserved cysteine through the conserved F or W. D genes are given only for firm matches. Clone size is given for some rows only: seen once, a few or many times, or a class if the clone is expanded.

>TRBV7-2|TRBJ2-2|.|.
TGTGCCAGCAGTCACCCGGGACTCTTGAGGGAGCTGTTTTTT
CASSHPGLLRELFF
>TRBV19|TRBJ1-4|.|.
TGTGCCAGTAGTATAGCACAGGGAGGGGAAAAACTGTTTTTT
CASSIAQGGEKLFF
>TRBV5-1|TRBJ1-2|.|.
TGCGCCAGCAGCTTGGGTCAAAACTATGGCTACACCTTC
CASSLGQNYGYTF
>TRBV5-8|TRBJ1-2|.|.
TGTGCCAGCAGCTTACGGGCCCGCGGCGGGGGCTACACCTTC
CASSLRARGGGYTF
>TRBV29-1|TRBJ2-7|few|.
TGCAGCGTTGAACAGCACAGCTCCTACGAGCAGTACTTC
CSVEQHSSYEQYF
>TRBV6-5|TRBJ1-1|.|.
TGTGCCAGCAGTTACGAGAATGAAGCTTTCTTT
CASSYENEAFF
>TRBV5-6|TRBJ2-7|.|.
TGTGCCAGCAGCCCCAGGGTCCCAAGCTCCTACGAGCAGTACTTC
CASSPRVPSSYEQYF
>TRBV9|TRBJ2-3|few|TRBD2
TGTGCCAGCAGCCCCGCTAGCGGGGTTAGCACAGATACGCAGTATTTT
CASSPASGVSTDTQYF
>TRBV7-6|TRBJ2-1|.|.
TGTGCCAGCAGCTTATCCCAGGGGTTATCCAATGAGCAGTTCTTC
CASSLSQGLSNEQFF
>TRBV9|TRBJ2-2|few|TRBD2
TGTGCCAGCAGCTCAGAGACTAGCGGGGGCATGGTGTTTTTT
CASSSETSGGMVFF
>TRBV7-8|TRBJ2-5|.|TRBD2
TGTGCCAGCAGCCCCGCGGGGGGGGGAGAGACCCAGTACTTC
CASSPAGGGETQYF
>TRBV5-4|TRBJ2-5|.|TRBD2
TGTGCCAGCAGCTTTATGACGGGGGGGCATTTAGAGACCCAGTACTTC
CASSFMTGGHLETQYF
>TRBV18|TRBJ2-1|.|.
TGTGCCAGCTCACCACCCAGCTCCTACAATGAGCAGTTCTTC
CASSPPSSYNEQFF
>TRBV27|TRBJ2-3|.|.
TGTGCCAGCAGTTCGTCGCGAATTTCAGATACGCAGTATTTT
CASSSSRISDTQYF
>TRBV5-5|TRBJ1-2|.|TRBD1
TGTGCCAGCAGCTGGGACAGGGCTAACTATGGCTACACCTTC
CASSWDRANYGYTF
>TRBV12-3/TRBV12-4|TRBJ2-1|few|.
TGTGCCAGTTCCGTCTCCAGTGAGCAGTTCTTC
CASSVSSEQFF
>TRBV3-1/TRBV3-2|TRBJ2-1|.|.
TGTGCCAGCAGCCTGTTCACAGGACGCTCCTACAATGAGCAGTTCTTC
CASSLFTGRSYNEQFF
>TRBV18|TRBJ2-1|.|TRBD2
TGTGCCAGCTCACCCGTAGCGGGGGGCGCGGGGGATGAGCAGTTCTTC
CASSPVAGGAGDEQFF
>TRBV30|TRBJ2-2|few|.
TGTGCCTGGGTCAGACAGGAGAACACCGGGGAGCTGTTTTTT
CAWVRQENTGELFF
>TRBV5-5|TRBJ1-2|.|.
TGTGCCAGCAGCTTGGGGTCTGGCTACACCTTC
CASSLGSGYTF
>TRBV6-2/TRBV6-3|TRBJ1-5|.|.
TGTGCCAGCAGTTATTGGCATTTGGGTCAGCCCCAGCATTTT
CASSYWHLGQPQHF
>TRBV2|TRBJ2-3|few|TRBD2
TGTGCCAGCAGGCCGACTAGCGAGGTCACAGATACGCAGTATTTT
CASRPTSEVTDTQYF
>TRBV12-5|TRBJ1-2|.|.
TGTGCTAGTGGTTTGCAGGGGTCCATAGGCTACACCTTC
CASGLQGSIGYTF
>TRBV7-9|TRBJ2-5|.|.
TGTGCCAGCAGCTTAGTTAGCTCTACGAAGTACCAAGAGACCCAGTACTTC
CASSLVSSTKYQETQYF
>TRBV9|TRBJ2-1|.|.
TGTGCCAGCAGCGTAGCGGCGGGGCAGCACAATGAGCAGTTCTTC
CASSVAAGQHNEQFF
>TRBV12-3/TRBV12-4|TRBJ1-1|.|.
TGTGCCAGCAGCTTGCTGCTGAACACTGAAGCTTTCTTT
CASSLLLNTEAFF
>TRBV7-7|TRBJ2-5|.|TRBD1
TGTGCTAGCAGCCCAGCGAACAGGGGGCCGGGACAAGAGACCCAGTACTTC
CASSPANRGPGQETQYF
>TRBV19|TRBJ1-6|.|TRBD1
TGTGCCAGTACCGAAGGGGACAGACTTAGTTCACCCCTCCACTTT
CASTEGDRLSSPLHF
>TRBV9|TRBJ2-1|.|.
TGTGCCAGCAGCGTTCCGGGAAGCTACAATGAGCAGTTCTTC
CASSVPGSYNEQFF
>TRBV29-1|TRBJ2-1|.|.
TGCAGCGTTCGGGTGGGGGGACACAATGAGCAGTTCTTC
CSVRVGGHNEQFF
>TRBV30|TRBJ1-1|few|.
TGTGCCTCTGAGATAGGGGTAGGAGACACTGAAGCTTTCTTT
CASEIGVGDTEAFF
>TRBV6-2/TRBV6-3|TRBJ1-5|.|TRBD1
TGTGCCAGCAGTTACGGGGGGACAGGGAAACAGCCCCAGCATTTT
CASSYGGTGKQPQHF
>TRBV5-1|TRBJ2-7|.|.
TGCGCCAGCAGCTTGTCCGGGGCCTCAAGCTCCTACGAGCAGTACTTC
CASSLSGASSSYEQYF
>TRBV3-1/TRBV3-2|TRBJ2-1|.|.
TGTGCCAGCAGCCAGGGGGAGATGGGTGAGCAGTTCTTC
CASSQGEMGEQFF
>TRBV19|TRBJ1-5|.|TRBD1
TGTGCCAGCGGACAGGGGGAGCGGCAGCCCCAGCATTTT
CASGQGERQPQHF
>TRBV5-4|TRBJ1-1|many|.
TGTGCCAGCAGCTTGAGGAACACTGAAGCTTTCTTT
CASSLRNTEAFF
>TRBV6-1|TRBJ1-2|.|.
TGTGCCAGCAGTGAAGTAACATTTTCTAACTATGGCTACACCTTC
CASSEVTFSNYGYTF
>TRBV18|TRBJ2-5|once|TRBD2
TGTGCCAGCTCGCTTCGGGGGGGCCAAGAGACCCAGTACTTC
CASSLRGGQETQYF
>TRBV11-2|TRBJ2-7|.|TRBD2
TGTGCCAGCAGCTTCTCTATTCCGGGACTAGCGGGGTTCTCCTACGAGCAGTACTTC
CASSFSIPGLAGFSYEQYF
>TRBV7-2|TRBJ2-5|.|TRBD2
TGTGCCAGCAGCTTAGAGTTGCGGGGGGAAGAGACCCAGTACTTC
CASSLELRGEETQYF
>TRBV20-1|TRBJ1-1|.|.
TGCAGTGCTATTGTAGGGACTGAAGCTTTCTTT
CSAIVGTEAFF
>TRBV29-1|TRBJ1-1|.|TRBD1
TGCAGCGCGTCAATCGGGACAGGGGGAGCTGAAGCTTTCTTT
CSASIGTGGAEAFF
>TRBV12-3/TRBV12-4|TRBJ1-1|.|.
TGTGCCAGCAGAAAGGGGGTAAGCACTGAAGCTTTCTTT
CASRKGVSTEAFF
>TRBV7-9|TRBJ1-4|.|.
TGTGCCAGCAGCTTAGTTGCAGTACGGGGTGAAAAACTGTTTTTT
CASSLVAVRGEKLFF
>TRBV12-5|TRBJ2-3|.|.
TGTGCTAGTGGTTTGCCCAGGCGCTCAGATACGCAGTATTTT
CASGLPRRSDTQYF
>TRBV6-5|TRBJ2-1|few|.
TGTGCCAGCAGTTACTGGGGGGCGAGGGGCAATGAGCAGTTCTTC
CASSYWGARGNEQFF
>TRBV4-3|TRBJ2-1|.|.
TGCGCCAGCAGCCCGTATCGGTCCTACAATGAGCAGTTCTTC
CASSPYRSYNEQFF
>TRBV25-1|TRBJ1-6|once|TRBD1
TGTGCCAGCAGTGAATTCGGGACAGGGGGCTCACCCCTCCACTTT
CASSEFGTGGSPLHF
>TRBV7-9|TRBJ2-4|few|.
TGTGCCAGCAGCTCAGACGGAGGGCAAAACATTCAGTACTTC
CASSSDGGQNIQYF
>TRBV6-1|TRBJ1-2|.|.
TGTGCCAGCAGTGAAGCGGTAGCTGGCTACACCTTC
CASSEAVAGYTF
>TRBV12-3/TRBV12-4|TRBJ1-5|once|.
TGTGCCAGCAGTTTAGGGCAAAATCAGCCCCAGCATTTT
CASSLGQNQPQHF
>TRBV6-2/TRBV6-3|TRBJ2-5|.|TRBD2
TGTGCCAGCAGTCTAGCGGGGGGGCCTGGAGAGACCCAGTACTTC
CASSLAGGPGETQYF
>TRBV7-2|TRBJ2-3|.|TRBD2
TGTGCCAGCAGTCCACTAGCGGGGTTGACAGATACGCAGTATTTT
CASSPLAGLTDTQYF
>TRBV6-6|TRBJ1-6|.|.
TGTGCCAGCAGTTACACCGGCTCCTATAATTCACCCCTCCACTTT
CASSYTGSYNSPLHF
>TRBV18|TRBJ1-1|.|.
TGTGCCAGCTCACCCTTGGACAGTATGAACACTGAAGCTTTCTTT
CASSPLDSMNTEAFF
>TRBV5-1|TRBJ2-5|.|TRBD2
TGCGCCAGCAGTTTGACTAGCGGGGGGGGCGAGACCCAGTACTTC
CASSLTSGGGETQYF
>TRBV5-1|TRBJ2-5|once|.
TGCGCCAGCAGCTTGGGTGCTGGTGAGACCCAGTACTTC
CASSLGAGETQYF
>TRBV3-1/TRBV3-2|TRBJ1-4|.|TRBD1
TGTGCCAGCAGCCAAGATGGGCGACAGGGTGAAAAACTGTTTTTT
CASSQDGRQGEKLFF
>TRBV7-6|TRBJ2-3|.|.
TGTGCCAGCAGCTTGACGGGTGAGGGGACCAGGGATACGCAGTATTTT
CASSLTGEGTRDTQYF